A single sample gave rise to the 14 T cell receptor beta chains below, sequenced in a study of cytomegalovirus exposure and HLA in healthy donors. With 60 Vbeta and 13 Jbeta primers, the PCR was carried out. TCRdb's table, derived via immunoSEQ multiplex PCR, lists solely in-frame clones and lacks some. The repertoire holds about 120,000 clones, with more than 75% as singletons. The source material was PBMCs. These receptors originate from a woman between 40 and 50 years old in good health and CMV-seropositive.

V and J are TRBV6-5 and TRBJ2-1, with 7 bases lining up with TRBD2. The germline V gene has CDR1 MNHEY and CDR2 SVGAGI. CDR3 length: 14 amino acids. Trimming cost V 6 bases and J 6 bases; bases outside gene matches: 8. The DNA of the CDR3 is TGTGCCAGCAGGTCCGGGGGGTTGGGCAATGAGCAGTTCTTC. It yields the protein CASRSGGLGNEQFF.

This chain connects TRBV2 to TRBJ2-7, with D possibly being TRBD1 (6 bases). The CDR3 covers 13 residues. The germline V gene has CDR1 SNHLY and CDR2 FYNNEI. V was pared by 2 bases and J by 4 bases, with 9 bases between. The CDR3 region is CASSEFTGYEQYF. The CDR3 coding sequence is TGTGCCAGCAGTGAATTTACAGGGTACGAGCAGTACTTC.

V and J are TRBV30 and TRBJ2-7; no reliable D call. Germline CDR1 and CDR2: GTSNPN and SVGIG (reference sequence). Trimming stripped 1 base from V and 0 bases from J, with 10 bases between. The CDR3 is made up of 14 amino acids. The CDR3 coding sequence is TGTGCCTGGAGTGGAGGTCTCAGCTCCTACGAGCAGTACTTC. The encoded protein is CAWSGGLSSYEQYF.

This clone was seen a few times. V is TRBV6-5 and J is TRBJ1-2; weak D call: TRBD1 (6 bases). The CDR3 extends over 13 amino acids. Germline loops: CDR1 MNHEY, CDR2 SVGAGI. V lost 2 bases to trimming and J lost 8 bases, with 12 bases between them. CDR3 DNA: TGTGCCAGCAGTTACCCCGGGACATTCGGCTACACCTTC. Translating it yields CASSYPGTFGYTF.

This clone was detected a few times. V and J are TRBV10-3 and TRBJ2-5, with a tentative D call TRBD2 (5 bases). Germline values: CDR1 ENHRY, CDR2 SYGVKD. The CDR3 has 14 amino acids. The V end was cut by 0 bases, the J end by 6 bases, with 11 bases between. The CDR3 DNA reads TGTGCCATCAGTGAGTCGAACGGGGAGAAGACCCAGTACTTC. Translating gives CAISESNGEKTQYF.

The rearrangement links TRBV28 to TRBJ1-2; D not certain. Trimming shortened V by 3 bases and J by 5 bases, and 7 bases separated the two germline ends. The germline V gene encodes CDR1 MDHEN and CDR2 SYDVKM. CDR3 length: 12 residues. CDR3 residues: CASSLRGYGYTF. The CDR3 bases are TGTGCCAGCAGTTTGCGGGGTTATGGCTACACCTTC.

The chain links TRBV5-1 to TRBJ2-3, with TRBD1 as a possible D gene (5 bases). CDR1 and CDR2 from the germline V gene are SGHRS and YFSETQ. The CDR3 sequence is 15 residues long. V was clipped by 2 bases and J by 0 bases, with 10 bases between them. CDR3: CASSFQGSSTDTQYF. CDR3 bases: TGCGCCAGCAGCTTCCAGGGTTCTAGCACAGATACGCAGTATTTT.

This chain joins TRBV9 and TRBJ1-4; D unclear. Looked up from germline, CDR1 is SGDLS and CDR2 is YYNGEE. V lost 0 bases, J lost 8 bases, and 14 bases lay in between. The CDR3 runs 15 residues. CDR3 DNA sequence: TGTGCCAGCAGCGTAGTAGGCCTACGGGAGGAAAAACTGTTTTTT. It translates to CASSVVGLREEKLFF. The variable domain in full, completed from reference TRBV9 and TRBJ1-4, reads DSGVTQTPKHLITATGQRVTLRCSPRSGDLSVYWYQQSLDQGLQFLIQYYNGEERAKGNILERFSAQQFPDLHSELNLSSLELGDSALYFCASSVVGLREEKLFFGSGTQLSVL.

Concerning this clone itself: Mismatch with germline at one junction end may stem from a read error. This chain's CDR3 is CSSSLGHQNTGELFF. The DNA of the CDR3 is TGTTCCAGCAGCTTAGGGCATCAGAACACCGGGGAGCTGTTTTTT. The chain joins TRBV7-9 to TRBJ2-2; D gene uncertain. Germline V lookup: CDR1 SEHNR, CDR2 FQNEAQ (reference sequence). This CDR3 is built from 15 residues.

Concerning this clone: The sample holds other DNA sequences that translate to the same CDR3. The chain recombines TRBV5-1 with TRBJ1-1, with TRBD1 matching over 8 bases. CDR3 size: 14 residues. The germline V gene has CDR1 SGHRS and CDR2 YFSETQ. The V and J ends lost 2 bases and 4 bases, in that order; junction bases with no gene match: 4. The CDR3, as DNA: TGCGCCAGCAGCTTAGGACAGGGTGGCACTGAAGCTTTCTTT. It translates to CASSLGQGGTEAFF.

The V and J genes are TRBV29-1 and TRBJ1-2; tentative D call: TRBD1 (5 bases). V lost 6 bases, J lost 3 bases, and 11 bases lay in between. Per the germline V gene, CDR1 is SQVTM and CDR2 is ANQGSEA. This CDR3 has 12 amino acids. The CDR3 nucleotides are TGCAGCGTCTTAGGGGAGGACTATGGCTACACCTTC. Protein: CSVLGEDYGYTF.

V and J are TRBV7-9 and TRBJ2-5; tentatively, D is TRBD1 (6 bases). The CDR3 has 14 residues. Germline V CDR1 and CDR2: SEHNR, FQNEAQ (reference sequence). Trimming took 2 bases from V and 5 from J, leaving 12 bases between them. The CDR3 DNA reads TGTGCCAGCAGCTTAAACACAGGGTGGGAGACCCAGTACTTC. This translates into CASSLNTGWETQYF.

The chain joins TRBV7-6 to TRBJ2-3; 13 bases match TRBD2. CDR3 length: 16 amino acids. Trimming cost V 5 bases and J 7 bases; bases outside gene matches: 9. Germline V lookup: CDR1 SGHVS, CDR2 FNYEAQ. The CDR3 nucleotides are TGTGCCAGCAGCCGAGGACTAGCGGGGGCTCCGAATACGCAGTATTTT. It is translated as CASSRGLAGAPNTQYF.

The chain links TRBV27 to TRBJ2-3; 8 bases fit TRBD2. The CDR3 extends over 15 amino acids. Germline trimming cut 6 bases from V and 4 bases from J; bases unmatched to any gene: 9. Germline V gene sequence: CDR1 MNHEY, CDR2 SMNVEV (reference sequence). The CDR3 DNA sequence: TGTGCCAGCAGACAGAGCGGGGGCTCAGCAGATACGCAGTATTTT. Translation gives CASRQSGGSADTQYF.